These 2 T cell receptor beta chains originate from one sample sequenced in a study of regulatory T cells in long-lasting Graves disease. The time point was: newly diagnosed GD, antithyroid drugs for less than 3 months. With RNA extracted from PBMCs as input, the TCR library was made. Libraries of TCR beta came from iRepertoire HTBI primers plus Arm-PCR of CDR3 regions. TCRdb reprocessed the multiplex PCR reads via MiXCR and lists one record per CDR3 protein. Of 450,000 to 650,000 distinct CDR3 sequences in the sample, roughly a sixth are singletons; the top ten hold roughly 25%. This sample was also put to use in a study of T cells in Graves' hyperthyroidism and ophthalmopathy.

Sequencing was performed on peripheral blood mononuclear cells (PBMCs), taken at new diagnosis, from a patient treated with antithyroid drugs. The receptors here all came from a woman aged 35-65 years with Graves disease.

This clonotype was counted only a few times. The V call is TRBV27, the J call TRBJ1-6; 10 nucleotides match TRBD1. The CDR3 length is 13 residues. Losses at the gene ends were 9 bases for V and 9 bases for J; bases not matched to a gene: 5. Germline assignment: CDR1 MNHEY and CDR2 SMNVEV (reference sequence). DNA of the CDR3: TGTGCCAGTTGGGGACAGGGGACTTCACCCCTCCACTTT. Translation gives CASWGQGTSPLHF.

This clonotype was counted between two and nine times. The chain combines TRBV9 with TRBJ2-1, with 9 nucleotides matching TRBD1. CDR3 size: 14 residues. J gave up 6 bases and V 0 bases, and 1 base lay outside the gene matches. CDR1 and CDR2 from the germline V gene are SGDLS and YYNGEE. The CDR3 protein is CASSVGGQGNEQFF. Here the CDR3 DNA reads TGTGCCAGCAGCGTAGGGGGACAGGGCAATGAGCAGTTCTTC.